A selection of T cell receptor beta chains follows, all from one sample in a study of identical twins. TCRdb re-called the 5' RACE reads through MiXCR, storing one row per CDR3 protein. Among about 250,000 distinct CDR3 sequences listed, roughly 13% were seen once. Sequencing used memory (CD45RO+) T cells sorted from blood. These receptors were taken from a woman aged 18-30 years in good health. Both conserved end residues are part of each CDR3. The D gene is left open where the match is weak. The size of a clone is reported for some rows only, either as once, few or many, or as a class for expanded clones.

CDR3 DNA | CDR3 protein | J gene | clone size | V gene | CDR3 length | D gene
TGTGCCAGCAGGGTTAGACGGGAGGGACATACGCAGTATTTT | CASRVRREGHTQYF | TRBJ2-3 | few | TRBV7-2 | 14 | TRBD2
TGTGCCAGCAGCCCCCTAGCGGGAGGCAACACAGATACGCAGTATTTT | CASSPLAGGNTDTQYF | TRBJ2-3 | many | TRBV7-9 | 16 | TRBD2
TGTGCCACCCTCCGGGCTAGCGGGACACCGGCGAATGAGCAGTTCTTC | CATLRASGTPANEQFF | TRBJ2-1 | many | TRBV19 | 16 | TRBD2
TGTGCCAGCAGCATGACAGAGCGGAACAATGAGCAGTTCTTC | CASSMTERNNEQFF | TRBJ2-1 | few | TRBV7-6 | 14 | NA
TGTGCCAGCAGCTACGGGGGCGGTGGGCAGCAGTTCTTC | CASSYGGGGQQFF | TRBJ2-1 | NA | TRBV14 | 13 | NA
TGCGCCAGCAGCTTGGGGAGGATAGCGGGAGAGCAGTACTTC | CASSLGRIAGEQYF | TRBJ2-7 | few | TRBV5-1 | 14 | TRBD2
TGTGCCAGCAGCGAAAGAGGCGATAACACCGGGGAGCTGTTTTTT | CASSERGDNTGELFF | TRBJ2-2 | few | TRBV6-2/TRBV6-3 | 15 | NA
TGCAGTGCTAGAACTAGCGGGTACAATGAGCAGTTCTTC | CSARTSGYNEQFF | TRBJ2-1 | few | TRBV20-1 | 13 | TRBD2
TGTGCCTCCAAGGGAGGGAATGAGCAGTTCTTC | CASKGGNEQFF | TRBJ2-1 | few | TRBV9 | 11 | TRBD2
TGTGCCAGCTCACCAACTCGGGCAAATGAGCAGTTCTTC | CASSPTRANEQFF | TRBJ2-1 | few | TRBV18 | 13 | NA
TGCAGTGCTAGTGGGGCGGGATTAGCCAAAAACATTCAGTACTTC | CSASGAGLAKNIQYF | TRBJ2-4 | NA | TRBV20-1 | 15 | NA
TGCGCCAGCAGCGCCGCTGGCGGGACGAAACATGAGCAGTTCTTC | CASSAAGGTKHEQFF | TRBJ2-1 | few | TRBV5-1 | 15 | NA
TGTGCCAGCAGTCCGGTAGCGGGGCGAGCGGGGGGGACCCAGTACTTC | CASSPVAGRAGGTQYF | TRBJ2-5 | NA | TRBV12-3/TRBV12-4 | 16 | TRBD2
TGTGCCAGCAGCAGAGGACAGTCAAGGGAGGATGAGCAGTTCTTC | CASSRGQSREDEQFF | TRBJ2-1 | few | TRBV7-8 | 15 | NA
TGCAGTGCCTACCGGGGGAACAGTTACAATGAGCAGTTCTTC | CSAYRGNSYNEQFF | TRBJ2-1 | NA | TRBV20-1 | 14 | NA
TGTGCCAGCAGCACTAGCGGGAGCGGTAACAATGAGCAGTTCTTC | CASSTSGSGNNEQFF | TRBJ2-1 | few | TRBV9 | 15 | TRBD2
TGCGCCAGCAGCCAACTCCAAGGGCTGGGCCTAGCGGGAGCAGATACGCAGTATTTT | CASSQLQGLGLAGADTQYF | TRBJ2-3 | NA | TRBV4-3 | 19 | TRBD2
TGTGCCAGCAGTTACCTTTCACTAGCGGGAGGCTACGAGCAGTACTTC | CASSYLSLAGGYEQYF | TRBJ2-7 | few | TRBV6-5 | 16 | TRBD2
TGTGCCAGCAGTTTGTCAGGAGGAAACGGGGAGCTGTTTTTT | CASSLSGGNGELFF | TRBJ2-2 | many | TRBV12-3/TRBV12-4 | 14 | NA
TGTGCCAGCATCCTCGGAGCTAGCGGCTCGAATGAGCAGTTCTTC | CASILGASGSNEQFF | TRBJ2-1 | NA | TRBV7-9 | 15 | TRBD2
TGTGCCAGCAGTCAGGGGGATCAGCCCCAGCATTTT | CASSQGDQPQHF | TRBJ1-5 | NA | TRBV6-6 | 12 | TRBD1
TGTGCCAGCACCGTTAGAGAGGGAAACACTGAAGCTTTCTTT | CASTVREGNTEAFF | TRBJ1-1 | NA | TRBV2 | 14 | NA
TGTGCCAGCACCACCGGTGGTGAAAAACTGTTTTTT | CASTTGGEKLFF | TRBJ1-4 | few | TRBV12-3/TRBV12-4 | 12 | NA
TGTGCCAGCAGCGGGGCCTTAGACTATGGCTACACCTTC | CASSGALDYGYTF | TRBJ1-2 | NA | TRBV5-6 | 13 | NA
TGTGCCTGGAGCGGGATTAGTCGAGAGACCCAGTACTTC | CAWSGISRETQYF | TRBJ2-5 | few | TRBV30 | 13 | NA
TGTGCCAGCACCCATTCGACTAGCGGGGGAGAGACCCAGTACTTC | CASTHSTSGGETQYF | TRBJ2-5 | few | TRBV6-1 | 15 | TRBD2
TGTGCCAGCAGCCCCGGGACAGAGGTGAACACCATATATTTT | CASSPGTEVNTIYF | TRBJ1-3 | NA | TRBV9 | 14 | TRBD1
TGCAGCGTTGAAAACAGGGGAAAGATTAACACAGATACGCAGTATTTT | CSVENRGKINTDTQYF | TRBJ2-3 | NA | TRBV29-1 | 16 | TRBD1
TGTGCCAGCAGAAGGCCAGGGGGCGGGGTAACGGGGGAGCAGTACTTC | CASRRPGGGVTGEQYF | TRBJ2-7 | NA | TRBV27 | 16 | TRBD1
TGTGCCAGCAGCCAACTAGCAGATACGCAGTATTTT | CASSQLADTQYF | TRBJ2-3 | NA | TRBV7-9 | 12 | NA
TGTGCCAGCAGGCACAGGGCCGGGTATGGCTACACCTTC | CASRHRAGYGYTF | TRBJ1-2 | once | TRBV7-9 | 13 | NA
TGCAGCGCCCGAACCCACCACAATGAGCAGTTCTTC | CSARTHHNEQFF | TRBJ2-1 | NA | TRBV29-1 | 12 | NA
TGTGCCAGCAGTTTAAGGGGCGGGGTGGGAAATGAGCAGTTCTTC | CASSLRGGVGNEQFF | TRBJ2-1 | NA | TRBV12-3/TRBV12-4 | 15 | NA
TGTGCCAGCAGTTTATACCCACGACTAGCGGGGGGCTACTACAATGAGCAGTTCTTC | CASSLYPRLAGGYYNEQFF | TRBJ2-1 | few | TRBV27 | 19 | TRBD2
TGCAGTGCTAGAAAAACTAGCGGGCGCCTCTACGAGCAGTACTTC | CSARKTSGRLYEQYF | TRBJ2-7 | NA | TRBV20-1 | 15 | TRBD2
TGTGCCAGCAGCTTAGTGGAAGGCAATGAGCAGTTCTTC | CASSLVEGNEQFF | TRBJ2-1 | NA | TRBV7-9 | 13 | NA
TGTGCCAGCAGCCGCGCTGGAACAGATACGCAGTATTTT | CASSRAGTDTQYF | TRBJ2-3 | many | TRBV12-3/TRBV12-4 | 13 | NA
TGTGCCAGCAGCCGGGACACACTGATCTACGAGCAGTACTTC | CASSRDTLIYEQYF | TRBJ2-7 | NA | TRBV11-1 | 14 | NA
TGCGCCAGCACTTGGACTACCCGCACAGATACGCAGTATTTT | CASTWTTRTDTQYF | TRBJ2-3 | few | TRBV10-2 | 14 | NA
TGTGCCAGCAGCTCGAGGGGGAAGGGGGACGCAGATACGCAGTATTTT | CASSSRGKGDADTQYF | TRBJ2-3 | few | TRBV9 | 16 | NA
TGTGCCAGCAGCACAGGGAGTATTTCCGGGGAGCTGTTTTTT | CASSTGSISGELFF | TRBJ2-2 | NA | TRBV4-2 | 14 | NA
TGTGCCAGCAGCTCCGCGAGTGGGAGGGGGAATTCACCCCTCCACTTT | CASSSASGRGNSPLHF | TRBJ1-6 | few | TRBV11-1 | 16 | NA
TGTGCCAGCAGCTTAACGGCTAGCGGAAGCACAGATACGCAGTATTTT | CASSLTASGSTDTQYF | TRBJ2-3 | few | TRBV7-2 | 16 | TRBD2
TGTGCCAGCTCACCTCACGCGGATTCCTACGAGCAGTACTTC | CASSPHADSYEQYF | TRBJ2-7 | NA | TRBV18 | 14 | NA
TGTGCCAGCAGTTATGCTCCGGGGACCTCACCCCTCCACTTT | CASSYAPGTSPLHF | TRBJ1-6 | NA | TRBV6-5 | 14 | NA
TGTGCCACCAGTGATTTGTACGTATCTGGGAATCGAGATACGCAGTATTTT | CATSDLYVSGNRDTQYF | TRBJ2-3 | NA | TRBV24-1 | 17 | NA
TGTGCCAGCAGTTACCACGGTGGCGAGCAGTACTTC | CASSYHGGEQYF | TRBJ2-7 | NA | TRBV6-2/TRBV6-3 | 12 | NA
TGCAGTGCCACCAGACAGGTTGCCTACGAGCAGTACTTC | CSATRQVAYEQYF | TRBJ2-7 | once | TRBV20-1 | 13 | NA
TGTGCCAGCAGTTATCTGAAAGAGACCCAGTACTTC | CASSYLKETQYF | TRBJ2-5 | few | TRBV6-6 | 12 | NA
TGTGCCACGAGGGGACTAGCGGGAAACACAGATACGCAGCATTTT | CATRGLAGNTDTQHF | TRBJ1-5 | NA | TRBV10-3 | 15 | NA
TGTGCCAGCAGTTACTCGAGACATGGTTTATCGTGGAGCGGCCTTAGGACCGGGGAGCTGTTTTTT | CASSYSRHGLSWSGLRTGELFF | TRBJ2-2 | few | TRBV6-2/TRBV6-3 | 22 | NA
TGTGCCAGCAGCTGGGACAGCCGGGGCACTGAAGCTTTCTTT | CASSWDSRGTEAFF | TRBJ1-1 | few | TRBV7-2 | 14 | TRBD1
TGTGCCAGCAGGATTGGGACAGGGGGCGACGAGCAGTACTTC | CASRIGTGGDEQYF | TRBJ2-7 | NA | TRBV5-4 | 14 | TRBD1
TGTGCCAGCAGCTTGTGGGCTAGCGGATTCACAGATACGCAGTATTTT | CASSLWASGFTDTQYF | TRBJ2-3 | few | TRBV5-6 | 16 | TRBD2
TGTGCCAGCAGCTTAGCGAGGACAGGAGTTTACGAGCAGTACTTC | CASSLARTGVYEQYF | TRBJ2-7 | many | TRBV7-8 | 15 | TRBD1
TGCGCCAGCAGTGGGCCGAACCAAGAGACCCAGTACTTC | CASSGPNQETQYF | TRBJ2-5 | few | TRBV5-1 | 13 | NA
TGCGCCAGCAGCCTCAGGGGCCTGGGGGAGACCCAGTACTTC | CASSLRGLGETQYF | TRBJ2-5 | NA | TRBV5-1 | 14 | NA
TGTGCCACCAGCAGAGAGGCTAGCTGGGGTACGCAGTATTTT | CATSREASWGTQYF | TRBJ2-3 | many | TRBV15 | 14 | NA
TGTGCCAGCAGGTCGTTCGGGGTGAACACCGGGGAGCTGTTTTTT | CASRSFGVNTGELFF | TRBJ2-2 | few | TRBV5-8 | 15 | NA
TGTGCCAGCAGTTCCGGACAGCGGGGGGCTGAAGCTTTCTTT | CASSSGQRGAEAFF | TRBJ1-1 | NA | TRBV12-3/TRBV12-4 | 14 | NA